The 14 T cell receptor beta chains presented below share a single source sample, sequenced in a study of T cell clones after liver transplantation. TCRdb's copy holds only in-frame clones and misses some; the assay was immunoSEQ multiplex PCR. Of just over 80,000 clones detected, roughly 82% appear once; the ten largest clones hold around 0.5%. The sequencing here drew on CD4+ T cells from blood, taken about 46 months after liver transplant. The source of these receptors is a human patient who received a liver transplant. The graft donor may be the source of some T cells.

The chain recombines TRBV9 with TRBJ1-2; the match to TRBD1 covers 10 bases. The CDR3 spans 14 residues. Trimming at V came to 4 bases and at J to 7 bases, leaving 7 bases not matched to a gene. Germline-derived CDR1 and CDR2 are SGDLS and YYNGEE. The chain's CDR3 is CASSSGTGATGYTF. The CDR3, as DNA: TGTGCCAGCAGCTCTGGGACAGGGGCCACTGGCTACACCTTC.

The chain recombines TRBV15 with TRBJ2-5, with D unclear. Germline assignment: CDR1 LNHNV and CDR2 YYDKDF (reference sequence). The CDR3 covers 15 residues. V dropped 3 bases and J dropped 3 bases, with 14 bases sitting between them. CDR3 sequence (DNA): TGTGCCACCAGCAGTACCCTGGCTGGAGAAGAGACCCAGTACTTC. It translates to CATSSTLAGEETQYF.

The chain couples TRBV29-1 to TRBJ2-6; 8 bases align to TRBD1. The V gene's germline CDR1 is SQVTM and CDR2 ANQGSEA. This CDR3 is 15 amino acids long. Trimming took 6 bases from V and 0 from J; bases not matched to a gene: 4. The chain's CDR3 is CSVDTGGSGANVLTF. Written as DNA, the CDR3 is TGCAGCGTGGATACAGGGGGCTCTGGGGCCAACGTCCTGACTTTC.

The chain recombines TRBV4-3 with TRBJ1-3; no firm D call. Looked up from germline, CDR1 is LGHNA and CDR2 is YSLEER. There are 14 residues in the CDR3. V was shortened by 1 base and J by 2 bases, with 6 bases between the two germline ends. The CDR3 region is CASSQGATGNTIYF. In DNA, the CDR3 is TGCGCCAGCAGCCAAGGGGCCACTGGAAACACCATATATTTT.

This chain links TRBV28 with TRBJ1-3; no clear D gene. Deletions cut 1 base from V and 5 bases from J, with 6 bases between. The CDR3 spans 13 residues. CDR1 and CDR2 from the germline V gene are MDHEN and SYDVKM. The CDR3 DNA is TGTGCCAGCAGTTTATACAGCCGAAACACCATATATTTT. Its translation: CASSLYSRNTIYF. The variable domain in full, completed from reference TRBV28 and TRBJ1-3, reads DVKVTQSSRYLVKRTGEKVFLECVQDMDHENMFWYRQDPGLGLRLIYFSYDVKMKEKGDIPEGYSVSREKKERFSLILESASTNQTSMYLCASSLYSRNTIYFGEGSWLTVV.

The genes are TRBV29-1 and TRBJ2-5; no clear D gene. Germline CDR1 is SQVTM and CDR2 is ANQGSEA. Trimming stripped 0 bases from V and 2 bases from J, with 10 bases between. The CDR3 contains 14 residues. The CDR3 spells CSVEEEDGQETQYF. The CDR3 DNA sequence: TGCAGCGTTGAAGAAGAGGACGGTCAAGAGACCCAGTACTTC.

This clone has only a few counts. The chain recombines TRBV6-5 with TRBJ2-1, with 9 nucleotides matching TRBD1. CDR1 is MNHEY and CDR2 is SVGAGI in the germline V gene. Trimming at V came to 0 bases and at J to 6 bases, leaving 3 bases not matched to a gene. The CDR3 spans 15 residues. The CDR3 is CASSYSRQGGNEQFF. For the CDR3, the DNA is TGTGCCAGCAGTTACTCGCGACAGGGGGGCAATGAGCAGTTCTTC.

The chain is built from TRBV6-1 and TRBJ1-5; D ambiguous. The CDR3 runs to 15 residues. The germline gives CDR1 MNHNS, CDR2 SASEGT. The V end was cut by 5 bases, the J end by 3 bases, with 14 bases between. The CDR3 here is CASSPLAGANQPQHF. The CDR3, as DNA: TGTGCCAGCAGTCCCCTCGCGGGAGCCAATCAGCCCCAGCATTTT.

This chain connects TRBV19 to TRBJ2-1, with D maybe TRBD2 (6 bases). The length of the CDR3 is 15 residues. The germline V gene encodes CDR1 LNHDA and CDR2 SQIVND (reference sequence). Trimming pared 6 bases from V and 1 base from J, leaving 13 bases between. The CDR3 loop is CASRELGGSYNEQFF. CDR3 DNA: TGTGCCAGTAGGGAATTAGGAGGGTCCTACAATGAGCAGTTCTTC.

The J gene is TRBJ2-2, the V gene TRBV7-2; 7 positions match TRBD2. Losses at the gene ends were 3 bases for V and 4 bases for J; bases not matched to a gene: 5. The CDR3 extends over 15 amino acids. The germline V gene has CDR1 SGHTA and CDR2 FQGNSA. CDR3 protein: CASSLTSRGTGELFF. CDR3 DNA: TGTGCCAGCAGCTTGACTAGCAGAGGCACCGGGGAGCTGTTTTTT.

J is TRBJ2-7 and V is TRBV18; 7 bases are a match to TRBD2. CDR3 length: 14 amino acids. V was pared by 6 bases and J by 2 bases, with 7 bases of the junction left unmatched. Germline CDR1 and CDR2: KGHSH and LQKENI. CDR3 protein: CASSRGDLTYEQYF. CDR3 coding DNA: TGTGCCAGCTCCCGGGGGGACTTAACCTACGAGCAGTACTTC. Drawing the rest from reference TRBV18 and TRBJ2-7, the complete variable domain is NAGVMQNPRHLVRRRGQEARLRCSPMKGHSHVYWYRQLPEEGLKFMVYLQKENIIDESGMPKERFSAEFPKEGPSILRIQQVVRGDSAAYFCASSRGDLTYEQYFGPGTRLTVT.

V and J are TRBV28 and TRBJ1-1, with 7 bases matching TRBD1. CDR1 and CDR2 (germline): MDHEN, SYDVKM. CDR3 length: 13 amino acids. V gave up 6 bases and J gave up 11 bases; unmatched junction bases: 12. The CDR3 DNA is TGTGCCAGCAGCCGCGGGACAGCGACGAAGGCTTTCTTT. As protein: CASSRGTATKAFF.

This clone was counted only a few times. The chain combines TRBV28 with TRBJ1-2; a weak D match, TRBD1 (5 bases). CDR1 and CDR2 from the germline V gene are MDHEN and SYDVKM. Trimming removed 6 bases from V and 3 bases from J, with 11 bases in between. The CDR3 has 13 amino acids. In DNA, the CDR3 is TGTGCCAGCAGCAACCGGGACTACTATGGCTACACCTTC. This gives the protein CASSNRDYYGYTF.

This rearrangement joins TRBV23-1 to TRBJ2-3, with TRBD1 identical over 9 bases. TRBV23-1 is placed among ORFs of uncertain function. The CDR3 has 15 residues. CDR3 DNA: TGCGCTCTACCGGGACAGGGCTTAGTAGGAGATACGCAGTATTTT. Its protein product is CALPGQGLVGDTQYF.